These 25 T cell receptor beta chains were all obtained from the same sample, sequenced in a study of blood T cell repertoires in COVID-19. Sequencing used immunoSEQ multiplex PCR; TCRdb keeps in-frame clones, though not all of them. Counted here are roughly 65,000 clones, approximately 85% occurring once; the ten biggest clones make up under 40%. Specimen: peripheral blood. The receptors here all came from an elderly woman with active or convalescent COVID-19.

In this sample, this clone turned up once. The J gene is TRBJ2-7, the V gene TRBV5-1; tentatively, D is TRBD2 (6 bases). V lost 0 bases and J 5 bases, leaving 24 bases between the germline ends. Germline CDR1 reads SGHRS; CDR2 reads YFSETQ. This CDR3 region has 18 residues. CDR3 loop: CASSLGAGGVGGTHEQYF. The CDR3 DNA sequence: TGCGCCAGCAGCTTGGGGGCCGGGGGTGTCGGGGGTACCCACGAGCAGTACTTC.

The chain uses TRBV13 and TRBJ1-4, with TRBD1 as a possible D gene (6 bases). Germline values: CDR1 PRHDT, CDR2 FYEKMQ (reference sequence). With 4 bases removed from V and 7 bases from J, the gap between germline ends came to 10 bases. This CDR3 has 13 amino acids. Written as DNA, the CDR3 is TGTGCCAGCAGCTCACCCAGGGGTGAAAAACTGTTTTTT. Translating gives CASSSPRGEKLFF.

The chain recombines TRBV5-1 with TRBJ1-3; D is possibly TRBD1 (6 bases). Deletions cut 2 bases from V and 3 bases from J, with 9 bases between. CDR1 is SGHRS and CDR2 is YFSETQ in the germline V gene. This CDR3 region has 14 residues. CDR3 DNA sequence: TGCGCCAGCAGCTTACAGGGTGGTGGAAACACCATATATTTT. Translated: CASSLQGGGNTIYF.

The V call is TRBV28, the J call TRBJ2-7; D is undetermined. The CDR3 is made up of 11 amino acids. The V end was cut by 3 bases, the J end by 7 bases, with 7 bases between. Per the germline V gene, CDR1 is MDHEN and CDR2 is SYDVKM. Here the CDR3 DNA reads TGTGCCAGCAGTTTTCGGTGGGAGCAGTACTTC. It codes for CASSFRWEQYF.

This clone was seen a single time. The chain uses TRBV3-1 (or the pseudogene TRBV3-2) and TRBJ2-5; 9 bases fit TRBD2. CDR1 is LGHDT and CDR2 is YNNKEL in the germline V gene (reference sequence). V lost 4 bases and J lost 7; bases outside the gene matches: 7. The CDR3 contains 14 residues. The CDR3 protein is CASSLPGLAGTQYF. The CDR3 bases are TGTGCCAGCAGCCTACCGGGACTAGCAGGGACCCAGTACTTC.

The J gene is TRBJ2-1, the V gene TRBV2, with D possibly TRBD2 on 6 matching bases. The CDR3 contains 11 residues. The germline V gene encodes CDR1 SNHLY and CDR2 FYNNEI. The V end was cut by 8 bases, the J end by 14 bases, with 16 bases between. CDR3 region: CASDEQGLKFF. The CDR3 DNA reads TGTGCCAGCGATGAGCAGGGACTTAAGTTCTTC.

This chain links TRBV25-1 with TRBJ1-1; tentatively, D is TRBD1 (6 bases). In germline, CDR1 is MGHDK, CDR2 SYGVNS. The CDR3 covers 15 residues. Trimming pared 6 bases from V and 7 bases from J, leaving 21 bases between. CDR3 loop: CASRISAGTSVEAFF. The CDR3 DNA reads TGTGCCAGCAGAATCTCCGCAGGGACATCCGTTGAAGCTTTCTTT.

The chain carries TRBV6-2 or TRBV6-3 and TRBJ1-1, with D maybe TRBD1 (5 bases). CDR1 MNHEY and CDR2 SVGEGT come from the germline V gene. The length of the CDR3 is 13 residues. Trimming took off 2 bases at V and 10 bases at J, with 14 bases between the two ends. The chain's CDR3 is CASSYAQGLGAFF. CDR3 nucleotide sequence: TGTGCCAGCAGTTACGCCCAGGGCCTCGGAGCTTTCTTT.

The CDR3 DNA sequence: TGTGCCTGGAGTGCACCGGTGACAGGGACACTTAGCAATCAGCCCCAGCATTTT. It encodes CAWSAPVTGTLSNQPQHF. V gene TRBV30 combines with J gene TRBJ1-5, with 7 bases identical to TRBD1. Trimming took 1 base from V and 0 from J; bases not matched to a gene: 12. The CDR3 is made up of 18 amino acids. CDR1 GTSNPN and CDR2 SVGIG come from the germline V gene (reference sequence).

A single count supports this clone. This chain connects TRBV6-4 to TRBJ2-2; 12 bases are shared with TRBD2. Trimming removed 4 bases from V and 9 bases from J; junction bases left unmatched: 9. The germline CDR1 and CDR2 sequences are MRHNA and SNTAGT. This CDR3 contains 16 residues. CDR3 nucleotides: TGTGCCAGCAGTGCGGATACTAGCGGGGGGTCCCGGGAGCTGTTTTTT. Translation: CASSADTSGGSRELFF.

The chain couples TRBV5-1 to TRBJ2-3, with a weak D call TRBD2 (6 bases). This CDR3 region has 18 residues. Germline CDR1 reads SGHRS; CDR2 reads YFSETQ. Trimming removed 6 bases from V and 0 bases from J, with 23 bases in between. The CDR3 here is CASTPRALGGASTDTQYF. CDR3 DNA: TGCGCCAGCACCCCGCGGGCCCTTGGAGGGGCTAGCACAGATACGCAGTATTTT.

The chain is built from TRBV30 and TRBJ1-1; D unclear. V lost 0 bases and J 3 bases, leaving 8 bases between the germline ends. The CDR3 is made up of 13 amino acids. Germline V gene data show CDR1 as GTSNPN and CDR2 as SVGIG (reference sequence). The CDR3 here is CAWSVHSYTEAFF. CDR3 sequence (DNA): TGTGCCTGGAGTGTACACAGTTACACTGAAGCTTTCTTT.

The chain carries TRBV6-5 and TRBJ1-3; tentatively, D is TRBD1 (6 bases). This CDR3 is built from 13 residues. Germline V gene data show CDR1 as MNHEY and CDR2 as SVGAGI. V was trimmed by 6 bases and J by 10 bases, leaving 16 bases between them. CDR3 in DNA: TGTGCCAGCAGACCGGGACAATTTGAAACCATATATTTT. It yields the protein CASRPGQFETIYF.

V is TRBV19 and J is TRBJ2-6, with a weak D call TRBD2 (5 bases). CDR3 length: 14 residues. The V end lost 7 bases, the J end lost 2 bases, and 9 bases lay between the germline ends. Germline-derived CDR1 and CDR2 are LNHDA and SQIVND (reference sequence). The CDR3 DNA reads as TGTGCCAGTAAATCGGGAACTGGGGCCAACGTCCTGACTTTC. Translating it yields CASKSGTGANVLTF.

The chain recombines TRBV6-6 with TRBJ2-3; possibly TRBD1 for D (7 bases). Germline lookup yields CDR1 MNHNY and CDR2 SVGAGI (reference sequence). V was cut by 6 bases and J by 2 bases, with 15 bases left in between. This CDR3 comprises 15 residues. CDR3 sequence: CASRAGRGVTDTQYF. The CDR3 bases are TGTGCCAGCAGGGCAGGCAGGGGGGTCACAGATACGCAGTATTTT.

The chain carries TRBV5-1 and TRBJ2-6; unclear D gene. This CDR3 is 16 amino acids long. Trimming took off 9 bases at V and 4 bases at J, with 20 bases between the two ends. CDR1 and CDR2 from the germline V gene are SGHRS and YFSETQ. CDR3 bases: TGCGCCACGTCAACATTCGCTGTCCAGGGGGCCAACGTCCTGACTTTC. This sequence encodes CATSTFAVQGANVLTF.

The chain recombines TRBV11-3 with TRBJ2-1; maybe TRBD2 (5 bases). Trimming pared 1 base from V and 8 bases from J, leaving 6 bases between. The CDR3 spans 12 residues. CDR1 SGHNT and CDR2 YENEEA come from the germline V gene. CDR3 amino acids: CASSLVGDEQFF. The CDR3 nucleotides read TGTGCCAGCAGCTTAGTCGGGGATGAGCAGTTCTTC.

The gene calls are TRBV2 and TRBJ2-1; perhaps TRBD2 as D (6 bases). V was cut by 7 bases and J by 8 bases, with 15 bases left in between. The CDR3 is 13 amino acids. The germline CDR1 and CDR2 sequences are SNHLY and FYNNEI. The CDR3 nucleotides read TGTGCCAGCAACGAGGGACTGGGCGATGAGCAGTTCTTC. It specifies CASNEGLGDEQFF.

The genes are TRBV10-2 and TRBJ1-5; D perhaps matches TRBD1 (6 bases). The CDR3 spans 14 residues. Trimming stripped 3 bases from V and 6 bases from J, with 12 bases between. Germline V gives CDR1 WSHSY, CDR2 SAAADI. The CDR3 DNA is TGCGCCAGCAGTGAACAGGGTGAGCGTCAGCCCCAGCATTTT. Its protein product is CASSEQGERQPQHF.

V and J are TRBV13 and TRBJ2-7; D not resolved. V lost 2 bases and J lost 5, with 4 bases in between. Germline V gene lookup returns CDR1 PRHDT and CDR2 FYEKMQ (reference sequence). The CDR3 runs to 11 residues. CDR3 nucleotides: TGTGCCAGCAGCTTACTTGACGAGCAGTACTTC. Translating it yields CASSLLDEQYF.

The rearrangement joins TRBV11-2 to TRBJ2-7, with D hard to call. V lost 2 bases and J 8 bases, leaving 10 bases between the germline ends. The germline V gene encodes CDR1 SGHAT and CDR2 FQNNGV. The CDR3 spans 12 residues. CDR3 loop: CASSLPGPQQYF. The DNA of the CDR3 is TGTGCCAGCAGCTTACCTGGCCCTCAGCAGTACTTC.

This chain links TRBV5-1 with TRBJ2-1; D not resolved. CDR3 length: 15 residues. Germline lookup yields CDR1 SGHRS and CDR2 YFSETQ. V lost 5 bases and J lost 5, with 17 bases in between. As DNA, the CDR3 is TGCGCCAGCAGTTTAGTTTTAGCTCAAAACAATGAGCAGTTCTTC. Amino acid sequence: CASSLVLAQNNEQFF.

The chain carries TRBV28 and TRBJ2-3; D possibly corresponds to TRBD2 (5 bases). Germline CDR1 MDHEN, CDR2 SYDVKM. CDR3 size: 15 residues. Trimming pared 8 bases from V and 4 bases from J, leaving 19 bases between. The DNA for the CDR3 is TGTGCCAGCGGGTTATCTATTACGGGGTCAGATACGCAGTATTTT. This sequence encodes CASGLSITGSDTQYF.

This chain links TRBV10-3 with TRBJ1-2, with TRBD1 matching over 7 bases. Trimming removed 0 bases from V and 6 bases from J; junction bases left unmatched: 1. CDR3 length: 13 residues. From germline, CDR1 is ENHRY and CDR2 SYGVKD. The CDR3 is CAISESRGHGYTF. CDR3 nucleotide sequence: TGTGCCATCAGTGAGTCGAGGGGGCATGGCTACACCTTC.

The rearrangement links TRBV7-9 to TRBJ1-4; the D is unclear. Trimming stripped 1 base from V and 13 bases from J, with 10 bases between. CDR3 length: 12 amino acids. The germline V gene encodes CDR1 SEHNR and CDR2 FQNEAQ (reference sequence). The CDR3 bases are TGTGCCAGCAGCTTAGAAGCAGGTAGACTGTTTTTT. The encoded protein is CASSLEAGRLFF.